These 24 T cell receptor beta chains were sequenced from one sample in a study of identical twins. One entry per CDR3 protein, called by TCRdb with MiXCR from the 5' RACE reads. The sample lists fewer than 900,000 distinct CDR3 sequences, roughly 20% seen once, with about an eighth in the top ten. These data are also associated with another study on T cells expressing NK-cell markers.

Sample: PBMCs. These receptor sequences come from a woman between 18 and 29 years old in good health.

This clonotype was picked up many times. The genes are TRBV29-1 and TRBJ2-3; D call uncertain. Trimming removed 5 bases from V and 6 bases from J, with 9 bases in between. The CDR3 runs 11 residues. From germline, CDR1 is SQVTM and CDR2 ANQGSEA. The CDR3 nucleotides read TGCAGCGTTCGCGCGCCCGATACGCAGTATTTT. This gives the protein CSVRAPDTQYF.

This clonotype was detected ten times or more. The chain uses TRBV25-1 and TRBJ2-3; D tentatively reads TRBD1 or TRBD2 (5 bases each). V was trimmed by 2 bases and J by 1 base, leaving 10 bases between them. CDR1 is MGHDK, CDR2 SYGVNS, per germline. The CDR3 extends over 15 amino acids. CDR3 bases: TGTGCCAGCAGTGAAGGGGGATTGGGCACAGATACGCAGTATTTT. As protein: CASSEGGLGTDTQYF.

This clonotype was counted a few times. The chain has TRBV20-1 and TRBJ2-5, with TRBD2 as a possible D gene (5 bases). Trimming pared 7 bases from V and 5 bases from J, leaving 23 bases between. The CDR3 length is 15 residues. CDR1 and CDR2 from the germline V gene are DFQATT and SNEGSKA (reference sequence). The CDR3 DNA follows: TGCAGTGTACGGAATCCCAATTCCGGCGGGGAGACCCAGTACTTC. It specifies CSVRNPNSGGETQYF.

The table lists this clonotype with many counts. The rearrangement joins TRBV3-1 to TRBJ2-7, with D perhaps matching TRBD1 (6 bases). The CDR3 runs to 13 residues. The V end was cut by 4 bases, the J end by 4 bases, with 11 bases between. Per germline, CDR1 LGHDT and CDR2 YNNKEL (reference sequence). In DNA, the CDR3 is TGTGCCAGCAGCCCGGACAGTCGGTACGAGCAGTACTTC. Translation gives CASSPDSRYEQYF.

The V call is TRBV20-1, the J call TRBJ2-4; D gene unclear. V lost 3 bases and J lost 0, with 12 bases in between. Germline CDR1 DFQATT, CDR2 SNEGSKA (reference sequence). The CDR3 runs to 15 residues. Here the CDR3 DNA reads TGCAGTGCTAGTCGCCCAGGCCTAGCCAAAAACATTCAGTACTTC. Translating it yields CSASRPGLAKNIQYF.

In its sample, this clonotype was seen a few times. The CDR3 protein is CATSAPGRLNTEAFF. CDR3 bases: TGTGCCACCAGCGCGCCTGGACGGCTGAACACTGAAGCTTTCTTT. The chain carries TRBV15 and TRBJ1-1, with D uncertain. V was pared by 5 bases and J by 0 bases, with 13 bases between. There are 15 residues in the CDR3. Germline V lookup: CDR1 LNHNV, CDR2 YYDKDF (reference sequence).

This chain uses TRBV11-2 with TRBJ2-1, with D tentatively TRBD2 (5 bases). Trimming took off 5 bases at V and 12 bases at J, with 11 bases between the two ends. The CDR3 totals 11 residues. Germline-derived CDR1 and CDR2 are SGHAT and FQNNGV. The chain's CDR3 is CASSQTSPQFF. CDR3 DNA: TGTGCCAGCAGCCAAACTAGTCCGCAGTTCTTC.

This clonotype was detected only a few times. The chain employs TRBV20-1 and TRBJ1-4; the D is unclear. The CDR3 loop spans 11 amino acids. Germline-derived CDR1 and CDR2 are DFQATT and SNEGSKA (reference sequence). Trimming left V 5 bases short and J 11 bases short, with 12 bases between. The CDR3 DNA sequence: TGCAGTGCTCCTGATGGGGAGAAACTGTTTTTT. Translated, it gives CSAPDGEKLFF.

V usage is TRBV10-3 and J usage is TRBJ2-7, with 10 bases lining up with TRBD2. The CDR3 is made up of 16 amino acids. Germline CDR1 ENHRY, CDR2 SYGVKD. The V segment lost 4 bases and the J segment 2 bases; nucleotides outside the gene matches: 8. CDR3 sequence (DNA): TGTGCCATCAGTGGATCGGGACTAGCGACAACCTACGAGCAGTACTTC. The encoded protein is CAISGSGLATTYEQYF.

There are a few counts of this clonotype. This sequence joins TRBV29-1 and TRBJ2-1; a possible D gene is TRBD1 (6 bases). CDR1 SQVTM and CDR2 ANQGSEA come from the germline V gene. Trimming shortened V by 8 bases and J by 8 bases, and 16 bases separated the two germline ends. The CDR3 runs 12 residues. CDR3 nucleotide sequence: TGCAGCACAGACAGGCCTTGGGATGAGCAGTTCTTC. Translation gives CSTDRPWDEQFF.

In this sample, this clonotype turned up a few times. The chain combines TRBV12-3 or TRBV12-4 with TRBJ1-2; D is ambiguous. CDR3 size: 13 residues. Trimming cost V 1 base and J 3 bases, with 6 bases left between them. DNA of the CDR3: TGTGCCAGCAGTTTAGTGGCAGACTATGGCTACACCTTC. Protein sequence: CASSLVADYGYTF.

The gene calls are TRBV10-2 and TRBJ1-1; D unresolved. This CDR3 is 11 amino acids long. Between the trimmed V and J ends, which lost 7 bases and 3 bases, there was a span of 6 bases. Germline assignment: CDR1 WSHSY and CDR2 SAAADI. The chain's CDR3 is CASKRDTEAFF. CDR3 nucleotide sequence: TGCGCCAGCAAAAGGGACACTGAAGCTTTCTTT.

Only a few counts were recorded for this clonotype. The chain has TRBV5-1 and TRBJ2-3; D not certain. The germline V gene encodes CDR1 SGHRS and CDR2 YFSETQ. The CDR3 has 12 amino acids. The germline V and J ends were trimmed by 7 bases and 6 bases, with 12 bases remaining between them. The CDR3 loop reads CASHSRTDTQYF. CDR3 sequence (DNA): TGCGCCAGCCACAGTCGGACGGATACGCAGTATTTT.

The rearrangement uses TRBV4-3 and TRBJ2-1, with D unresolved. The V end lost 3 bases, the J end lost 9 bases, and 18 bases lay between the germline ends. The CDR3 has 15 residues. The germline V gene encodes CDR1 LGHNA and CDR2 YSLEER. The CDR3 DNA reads TGCGCCAGCAGCCATTCTGACTCGCGGTTGGGTGAGCAGTTCTTC. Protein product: CASSHSDSRLGEQFF.

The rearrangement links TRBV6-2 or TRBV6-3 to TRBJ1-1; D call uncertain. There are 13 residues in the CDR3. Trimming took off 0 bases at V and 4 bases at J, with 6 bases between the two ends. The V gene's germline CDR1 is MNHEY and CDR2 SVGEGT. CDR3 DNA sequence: TGTGCCAGCAGTTACTCGGTTGTCACTGAAGCTTTCTTT. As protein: CASSYSVVTEAFF.

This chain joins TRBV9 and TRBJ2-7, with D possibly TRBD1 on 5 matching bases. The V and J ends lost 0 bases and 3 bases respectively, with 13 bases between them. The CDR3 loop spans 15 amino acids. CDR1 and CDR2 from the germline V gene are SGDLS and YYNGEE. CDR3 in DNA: TGTGCCAGCAGCGTAGAAGGGGCGTCTAACTACGAGCAGTACTTC. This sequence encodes CASSVEGASNYEQYF.

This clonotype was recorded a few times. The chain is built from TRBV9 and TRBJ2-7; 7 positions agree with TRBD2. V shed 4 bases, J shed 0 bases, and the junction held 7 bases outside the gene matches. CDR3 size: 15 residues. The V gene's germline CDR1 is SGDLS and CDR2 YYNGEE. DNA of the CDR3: TGTGCCAGCAGCCGAGCGGGGCTTAGCTCCTACGAGCAGTACTTC. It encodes CASSRAGLSSYEQYF.

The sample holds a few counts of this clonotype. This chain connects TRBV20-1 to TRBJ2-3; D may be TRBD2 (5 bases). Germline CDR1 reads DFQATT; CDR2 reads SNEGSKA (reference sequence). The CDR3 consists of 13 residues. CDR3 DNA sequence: TGCAGCCCCGGGAAAGGAAACACAGATACGCAGTATTTT. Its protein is CSPGKGNTDTQYF.

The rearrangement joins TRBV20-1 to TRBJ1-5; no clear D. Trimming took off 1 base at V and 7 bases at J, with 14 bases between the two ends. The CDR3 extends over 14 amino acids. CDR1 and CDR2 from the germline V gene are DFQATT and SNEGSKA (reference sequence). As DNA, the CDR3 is TGCAGTGCTAGAGGATCGAGAGGGCAACAGCCCCAGCATTTT. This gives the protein CSARGSRGQQPQHF.

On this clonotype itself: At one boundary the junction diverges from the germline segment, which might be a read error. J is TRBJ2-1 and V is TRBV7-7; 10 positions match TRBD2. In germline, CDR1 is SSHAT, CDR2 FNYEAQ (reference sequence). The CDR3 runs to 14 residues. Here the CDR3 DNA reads TGTGCTAGCAGCTTAGAGCGGACTAGCGGTGAGCAGTTCTTC. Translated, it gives CASSLERTSGEQFF.

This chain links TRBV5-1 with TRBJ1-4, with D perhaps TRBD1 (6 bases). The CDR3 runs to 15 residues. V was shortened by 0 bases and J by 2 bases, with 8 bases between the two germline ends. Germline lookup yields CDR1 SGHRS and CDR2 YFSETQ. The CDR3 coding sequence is TGCGCCAGCAGCTTGGGACAGGCGACTAATGAAAAACTGTTTTTT. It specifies CASSLGQATNEKLFF. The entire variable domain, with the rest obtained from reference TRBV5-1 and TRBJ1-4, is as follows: KAGVTQTPRYLIKTRGQQVTLSCSPISGHRSVSWYQQTPGQGLQFLFEYFSETQRNKGNFPGRFSGRQFSNSRSEMNVSTLELGDSALYLCASSLGQATNEKLFFGSGTQLSVL.

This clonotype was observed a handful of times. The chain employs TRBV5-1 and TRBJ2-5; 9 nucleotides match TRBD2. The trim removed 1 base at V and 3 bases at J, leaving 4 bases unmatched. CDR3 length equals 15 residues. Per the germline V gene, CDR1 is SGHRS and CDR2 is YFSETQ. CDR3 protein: CASSLSSGVEETQYF. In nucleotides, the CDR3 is TGCGCCAGCAGCTTGTCTAGCGGGGTTGAAGAGACCCAGTACTTC.

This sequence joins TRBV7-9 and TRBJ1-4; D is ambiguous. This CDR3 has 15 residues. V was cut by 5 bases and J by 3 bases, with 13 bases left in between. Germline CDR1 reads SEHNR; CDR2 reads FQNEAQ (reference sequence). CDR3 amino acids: CASSQGHSPNEKLFF. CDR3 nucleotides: TGTGCCAGCAGCCAAGGTCACAGCCCTAATGAAAAACTGTTTTTT.

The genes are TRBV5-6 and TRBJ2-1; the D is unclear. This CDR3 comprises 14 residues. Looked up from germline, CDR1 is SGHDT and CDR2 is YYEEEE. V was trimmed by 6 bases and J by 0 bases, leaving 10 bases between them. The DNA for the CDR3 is TGTGCCAGCATCCGCGGTAGCTCCTACAATGAGCAGTTCTTC. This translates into CASIRGSSYNEQFF.